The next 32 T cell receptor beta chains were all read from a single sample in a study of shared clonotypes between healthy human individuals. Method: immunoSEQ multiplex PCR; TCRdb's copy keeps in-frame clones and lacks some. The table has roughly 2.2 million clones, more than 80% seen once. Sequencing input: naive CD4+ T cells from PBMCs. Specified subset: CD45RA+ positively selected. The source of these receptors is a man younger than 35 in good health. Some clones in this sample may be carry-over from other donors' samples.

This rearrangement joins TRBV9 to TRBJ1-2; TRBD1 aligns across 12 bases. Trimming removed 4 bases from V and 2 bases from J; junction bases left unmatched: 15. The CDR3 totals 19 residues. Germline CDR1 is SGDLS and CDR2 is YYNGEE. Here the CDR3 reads CASSSTYRDRGLTNYGYTF. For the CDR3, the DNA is TGTGCCAGCAGCTCGACCTACCGGGACAGGGGGCTTACAAACTATGGCTACACCTTC. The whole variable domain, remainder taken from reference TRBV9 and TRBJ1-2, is DSGVTQTPKHLITATGQRVTLRCSPRSGDLSVYWYQQSLDQGLQFLIQYYNGEERAKGNILERFSAQQFPDLHSELNLSSLELGDSALYFCASSSTYRDRGLTNYGYTFGSGTRLTVV.

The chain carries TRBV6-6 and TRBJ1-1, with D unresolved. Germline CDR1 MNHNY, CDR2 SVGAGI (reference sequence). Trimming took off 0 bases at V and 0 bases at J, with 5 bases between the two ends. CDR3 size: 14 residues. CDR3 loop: CASSYSLVNTEAFF. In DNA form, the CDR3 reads TGTGCCAGCAGTTACTCGCTGGTGAACACTGAAGCTTTCTTT.

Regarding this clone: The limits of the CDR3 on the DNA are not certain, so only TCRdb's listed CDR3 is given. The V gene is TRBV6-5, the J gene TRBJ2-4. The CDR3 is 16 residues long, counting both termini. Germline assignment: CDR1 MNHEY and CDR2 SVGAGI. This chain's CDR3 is CASSYFGPRGKNIQYF.

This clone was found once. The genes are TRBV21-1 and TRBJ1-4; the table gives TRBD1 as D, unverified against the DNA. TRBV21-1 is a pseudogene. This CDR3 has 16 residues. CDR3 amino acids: CASSKVVGQSNEKLFF. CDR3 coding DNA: TGTGCCAGCAGCAAAGTGGTCGGACAGAGTAATGAAAAACTGTTTTTT.

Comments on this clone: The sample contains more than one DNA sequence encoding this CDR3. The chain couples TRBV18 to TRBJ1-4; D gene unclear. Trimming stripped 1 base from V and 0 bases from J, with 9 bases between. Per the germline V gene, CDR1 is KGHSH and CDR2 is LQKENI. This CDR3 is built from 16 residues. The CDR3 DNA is TGTGCCAGCTCACCACGGGCTCCTGCAACTAATGAAAAACTGTTTTTT. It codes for CASSPRAPATNEKLFF.

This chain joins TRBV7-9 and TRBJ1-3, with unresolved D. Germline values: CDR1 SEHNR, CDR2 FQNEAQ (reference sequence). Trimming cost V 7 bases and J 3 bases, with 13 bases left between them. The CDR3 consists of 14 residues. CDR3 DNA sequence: TGTGCCAGCACACCTGGGAGGGATGGAAACACCATATATTTT. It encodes CASTPGRDGNTIYF.

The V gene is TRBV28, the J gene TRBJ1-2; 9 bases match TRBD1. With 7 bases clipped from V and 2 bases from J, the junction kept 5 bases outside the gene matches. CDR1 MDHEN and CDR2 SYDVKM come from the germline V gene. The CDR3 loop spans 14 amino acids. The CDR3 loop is CASIHGTGNYGYTF. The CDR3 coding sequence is TGTGCCAGCATCCACGGGACAGGGAACTATGGCTACACCTTC.

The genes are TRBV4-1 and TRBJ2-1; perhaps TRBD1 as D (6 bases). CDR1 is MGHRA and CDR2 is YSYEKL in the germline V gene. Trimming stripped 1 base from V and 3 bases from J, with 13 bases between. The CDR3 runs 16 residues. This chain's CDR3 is CASSQVGAAVYNEQFF. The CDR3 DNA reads TGCGCCAGCAGCCAAGTGGGGGCAGCCGTCTACAATGAGCAGTTCTTC.

CDR3: CASSVAVGGGYEQYF. The CDR3 bases are TGTGCCAGCAGCGTAGCAGTGGGGGGCGGGTACGAGCAGTACTTC. The chain uses TRBV9 and TRBJ2-7; either TRBD1 or TRBD2 may supply D (6 bases each). Trimming left V 0 bases short and J 4 bases short, with 14 bases between. CDR3 length: 15 amino acids. The germline V gene encodes CDR1 SGDLS and CDR2 YYNGEE.

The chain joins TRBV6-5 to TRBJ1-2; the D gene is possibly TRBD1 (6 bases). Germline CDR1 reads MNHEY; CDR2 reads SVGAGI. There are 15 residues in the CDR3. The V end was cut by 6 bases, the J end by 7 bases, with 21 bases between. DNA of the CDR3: TGTGCCAGCAGAAACCAAAGGGGATGGGGGGCTGGCTACACCTTC. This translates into CASRNQRGWGAGYTF.

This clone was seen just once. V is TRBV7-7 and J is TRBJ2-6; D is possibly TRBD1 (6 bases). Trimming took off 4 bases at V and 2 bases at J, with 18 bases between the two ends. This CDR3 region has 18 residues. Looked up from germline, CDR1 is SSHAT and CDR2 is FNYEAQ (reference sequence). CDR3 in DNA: TGTGCCAGCAGCTCGTCCAGGGGAAAAGACCCTGGGGCCAACGTCCTGACTTTC. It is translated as CASSSSRGKDPGANVLTF.

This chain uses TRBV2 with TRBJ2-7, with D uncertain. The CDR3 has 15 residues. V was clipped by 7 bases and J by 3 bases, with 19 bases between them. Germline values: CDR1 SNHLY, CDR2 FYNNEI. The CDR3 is CASKKGRGDHYEQYF. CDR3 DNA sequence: TGTGCCAGCAAGAAGGGCCGCGGAGACCACTACGAGCAGTACTTC.

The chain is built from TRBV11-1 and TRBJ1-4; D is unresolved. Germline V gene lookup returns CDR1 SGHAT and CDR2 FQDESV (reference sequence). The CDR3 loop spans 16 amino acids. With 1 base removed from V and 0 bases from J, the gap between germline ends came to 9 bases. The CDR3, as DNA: TGTGCCAGCAGCTTAGGGCGGAGTGCAACTAATGAAAAACTGTTTTTT. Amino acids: CASSLGRSATNEKLFF.

In DNA, the CDR3 is TGTGCCAGCAGCTTGCACTTTCAAGAGACCCAGTACTTC. It yields the protein CASSLHFQETQYF. V gene TRBV11-2 combines with J gene TRBJ2-5; no reliable D call. V was cut by 3 bases and J by 2 bases, with 7 bases left in between. The germline CDR1 and CDR2 sequences are SGHAT and FQNNGV. The CDR3 has 13 residues.

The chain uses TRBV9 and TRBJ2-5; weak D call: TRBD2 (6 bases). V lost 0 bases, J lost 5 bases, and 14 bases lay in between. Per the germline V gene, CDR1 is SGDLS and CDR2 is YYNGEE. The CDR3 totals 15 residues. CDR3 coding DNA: TGTGCCAGCAGCGTAGACAACCACCGGGGGGAGACCCAGTACTTC. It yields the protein CASSVDNHRGETQYF.

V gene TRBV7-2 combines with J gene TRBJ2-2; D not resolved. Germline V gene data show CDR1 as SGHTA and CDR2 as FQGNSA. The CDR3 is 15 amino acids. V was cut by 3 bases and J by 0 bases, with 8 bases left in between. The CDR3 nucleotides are TGTGCCAGCAGCTTGATTCCCGCGAACACCGGGGAGCTGTTTTTT. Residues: CASSLIPANTGELFF.

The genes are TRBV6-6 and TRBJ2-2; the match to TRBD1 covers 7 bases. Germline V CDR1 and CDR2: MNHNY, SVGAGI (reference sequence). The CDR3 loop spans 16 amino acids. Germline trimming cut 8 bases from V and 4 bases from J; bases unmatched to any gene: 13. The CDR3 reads CASQGVGGPGTGELFF. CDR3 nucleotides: TGTGCCAGCCAGGGGGTGGGCGGCCCGGGCACCGGGGAGCTGTTTTTT.

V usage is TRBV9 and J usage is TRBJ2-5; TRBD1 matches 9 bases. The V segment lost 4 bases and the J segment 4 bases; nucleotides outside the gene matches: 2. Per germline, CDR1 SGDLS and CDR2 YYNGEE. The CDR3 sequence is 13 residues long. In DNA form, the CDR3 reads TGTGCCAGCAGCCCGGGACAGGGAGAGACCCAGTACTTC. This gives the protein CASSPGQGETQYF.

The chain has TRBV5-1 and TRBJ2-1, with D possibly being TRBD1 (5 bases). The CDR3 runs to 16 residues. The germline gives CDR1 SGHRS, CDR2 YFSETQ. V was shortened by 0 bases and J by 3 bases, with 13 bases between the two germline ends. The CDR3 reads CASSLGDWGLYNEQFF. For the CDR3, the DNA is TGCGCCAGCAGCTTGGGTGACTGGGGCCTCTACAATGAGCAGTTCTTC.

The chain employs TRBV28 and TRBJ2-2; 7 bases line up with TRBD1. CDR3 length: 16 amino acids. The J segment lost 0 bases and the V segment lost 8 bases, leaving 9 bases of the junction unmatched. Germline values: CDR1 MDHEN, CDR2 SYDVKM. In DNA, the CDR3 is TGTGCCAGCCCCCCCCGGGGACAGCCGAACACCGGGGAGCTGTTTTTT. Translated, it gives CASPPRGQPNTGELFF.

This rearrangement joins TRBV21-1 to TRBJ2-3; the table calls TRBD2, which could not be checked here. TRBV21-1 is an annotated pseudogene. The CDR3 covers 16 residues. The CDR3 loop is CASSRDGQRLPDTQYF. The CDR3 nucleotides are TGTGCCAGCAGCCGGGATGGGCAACGATTACCAGATACGCAGTATTTT.

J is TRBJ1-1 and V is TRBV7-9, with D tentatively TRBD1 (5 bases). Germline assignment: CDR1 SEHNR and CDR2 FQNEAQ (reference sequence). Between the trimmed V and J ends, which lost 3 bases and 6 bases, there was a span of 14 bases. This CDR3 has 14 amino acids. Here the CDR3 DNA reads TGTGCCAGCAGCTTCGGGGCCCTTGGATCTGAAGCTTTCTTT. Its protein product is CASSFGALGSEAFF.

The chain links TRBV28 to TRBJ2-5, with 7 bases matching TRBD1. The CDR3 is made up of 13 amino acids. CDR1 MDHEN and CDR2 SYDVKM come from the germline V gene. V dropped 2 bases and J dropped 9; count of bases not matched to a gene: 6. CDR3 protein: CASSLRQGGSQYF. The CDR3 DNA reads TGTGCCAGCAGTTTAAGACAGGGTGGGTCCCAGTACTTC. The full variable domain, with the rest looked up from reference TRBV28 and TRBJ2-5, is DVKVTQSSRYLVKRTGEKVFLECVQDMDHENMFWYRQDPGLGLRLIYFSYDVKMKEKGDIPEGYSVSREKKERFSLILESASTNQTSMYLCASSLRQGGSQYFGPGTRLLVL.

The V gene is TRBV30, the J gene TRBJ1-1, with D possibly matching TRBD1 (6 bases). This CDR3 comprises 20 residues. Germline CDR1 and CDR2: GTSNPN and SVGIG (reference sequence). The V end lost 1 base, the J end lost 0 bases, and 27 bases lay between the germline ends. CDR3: CAWSESPGGGPDHMNTEAFF. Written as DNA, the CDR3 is TGTGCCTGGAGTGAAAGCCCTGGGGGGGGCCCAGACCACATGAACACTGAAGCTTTCTTT.

CDR3 coding DNA: TGCGCCAGCAGTAGATCTGGGGAAACTGGAAACACCATATATTTT. Amino acid sequence: CASSRSGETGNTIYF. V and J are TRBV10-1 and TRBJ1-3; D unclear. There are 15 residues in the CDR3. Trimming pared 5 bases from V and 2 bases from J, leaving 13 bases between. The germline gives CDR1 WNHNN, CDR2 SYGVQD (reference sequence).

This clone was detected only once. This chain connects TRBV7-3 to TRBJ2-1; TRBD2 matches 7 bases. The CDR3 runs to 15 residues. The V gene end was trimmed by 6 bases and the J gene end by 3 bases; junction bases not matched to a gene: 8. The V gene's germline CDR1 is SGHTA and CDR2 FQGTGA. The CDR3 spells CASRFDSGFYNEQFF. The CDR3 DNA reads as TGTGCCAGCAGGTTTGATAGCGGGTTCTACAATGAGCAGTTCTTC.

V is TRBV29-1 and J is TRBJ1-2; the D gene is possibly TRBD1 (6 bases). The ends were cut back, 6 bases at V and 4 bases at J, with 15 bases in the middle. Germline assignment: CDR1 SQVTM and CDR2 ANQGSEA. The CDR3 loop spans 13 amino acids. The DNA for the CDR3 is TGCAGCGTAGCAACACAGGGTGCCTATGGCTACACCTTC. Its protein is CSVATQGAYGYTF.

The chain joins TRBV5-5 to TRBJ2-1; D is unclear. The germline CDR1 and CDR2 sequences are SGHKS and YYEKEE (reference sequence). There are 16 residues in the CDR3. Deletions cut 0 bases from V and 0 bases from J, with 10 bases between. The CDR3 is CASSLGGPSSYNEQFF. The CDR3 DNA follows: TGTGCCAGCAGCTTGGGGGGTCCGAGCTCCTACAATGAGCAGTTCTTC.

DNA of the CDR3: TGTGCCAGCGGTCAGGGGACGTTGAACGAGCAGTACTTC. As protein: CASGQGTLNEQYF. V gene TRBV28 combines with J gene TRBJ2-7; maybe TRBD1 (6 bases). V lost 8 bases, J lost 5 bases, and 16 bases lay in between. CDR1 is MDHEN, CDR2 SYDVKM, per germline. The length of the CDR3 is 13 residues.

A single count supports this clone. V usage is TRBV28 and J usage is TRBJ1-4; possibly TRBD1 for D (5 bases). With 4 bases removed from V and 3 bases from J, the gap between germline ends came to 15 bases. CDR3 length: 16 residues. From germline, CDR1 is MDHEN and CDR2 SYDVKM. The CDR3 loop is CASSSPSGAPNEKLFF. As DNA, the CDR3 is TGTGCCAGCAGTTCCCCCTCCGGGGCGCCTAATGAAAAACTGTTTTTT.

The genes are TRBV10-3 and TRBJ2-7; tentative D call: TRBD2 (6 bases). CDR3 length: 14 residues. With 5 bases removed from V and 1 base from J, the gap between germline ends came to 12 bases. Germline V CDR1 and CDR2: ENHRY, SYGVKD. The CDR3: CAISPGTPSYEQYF. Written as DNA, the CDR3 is TGTGCCATCAGTCCCGGGACTCCTTCCTACGAGCAGTACTTC.

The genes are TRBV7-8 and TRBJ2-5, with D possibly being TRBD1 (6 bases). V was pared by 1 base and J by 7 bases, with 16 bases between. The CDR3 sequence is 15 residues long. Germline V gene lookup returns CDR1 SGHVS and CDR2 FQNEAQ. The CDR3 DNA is TGTGCCAGCAGCTTAGAACGGGCCGTCAGGGGGACCCAGTACTTC. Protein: CASSLERAVRGTQYF.